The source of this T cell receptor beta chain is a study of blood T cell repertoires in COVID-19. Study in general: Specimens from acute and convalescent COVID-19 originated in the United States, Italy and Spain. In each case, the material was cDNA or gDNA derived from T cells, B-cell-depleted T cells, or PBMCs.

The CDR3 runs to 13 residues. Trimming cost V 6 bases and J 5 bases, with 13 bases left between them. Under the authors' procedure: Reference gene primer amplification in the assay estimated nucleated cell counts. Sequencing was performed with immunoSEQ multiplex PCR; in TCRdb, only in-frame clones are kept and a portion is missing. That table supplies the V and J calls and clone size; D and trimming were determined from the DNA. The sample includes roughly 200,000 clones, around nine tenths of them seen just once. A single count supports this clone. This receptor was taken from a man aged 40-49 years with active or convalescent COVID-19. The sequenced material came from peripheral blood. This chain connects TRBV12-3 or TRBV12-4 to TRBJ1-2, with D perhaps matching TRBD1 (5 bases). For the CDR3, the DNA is TGTGCCAGCAGCCTGGGCAGGGTTTATGGCTACACCTTC. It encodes CASSLGRVYGYTF.